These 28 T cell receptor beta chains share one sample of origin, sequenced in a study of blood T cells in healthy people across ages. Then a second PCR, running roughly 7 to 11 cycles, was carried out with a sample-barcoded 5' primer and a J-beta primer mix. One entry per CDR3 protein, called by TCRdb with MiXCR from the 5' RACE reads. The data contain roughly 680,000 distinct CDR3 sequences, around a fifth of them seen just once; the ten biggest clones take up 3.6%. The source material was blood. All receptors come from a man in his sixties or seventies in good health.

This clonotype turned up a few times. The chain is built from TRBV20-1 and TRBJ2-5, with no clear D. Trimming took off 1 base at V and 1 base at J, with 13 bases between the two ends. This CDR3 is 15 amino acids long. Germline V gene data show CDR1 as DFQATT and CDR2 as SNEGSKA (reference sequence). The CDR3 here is CSARGWVEIQETQYF. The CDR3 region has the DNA TGCAGTGCTAGAGGGTGGGTAGAGATCCAAGAGACCCAGTACTTC.

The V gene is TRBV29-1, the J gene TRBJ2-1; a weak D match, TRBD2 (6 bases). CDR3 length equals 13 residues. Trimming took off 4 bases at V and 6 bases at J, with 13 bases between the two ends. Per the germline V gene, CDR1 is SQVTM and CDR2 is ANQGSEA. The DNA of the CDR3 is TGCAGCGTTGCGTCGCGGGACTTCAATGAGCAGTTCTTC. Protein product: CSVASRDFNEQFF.

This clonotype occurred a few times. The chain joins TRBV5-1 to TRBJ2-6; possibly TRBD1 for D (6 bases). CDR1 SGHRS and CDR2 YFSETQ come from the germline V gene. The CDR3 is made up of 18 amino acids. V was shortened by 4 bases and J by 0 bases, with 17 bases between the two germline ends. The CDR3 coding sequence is TGCGCCAGCAGCCCCCCGGGACAAGGAAACTCTGGGGCCAACGTCCTGACTTTC. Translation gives CASSPPGQGNSGANVLTF. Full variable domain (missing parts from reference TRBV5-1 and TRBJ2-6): KAGVTQTPRYLIKTRGQQVTLSCSPISGHRSVSWYQQTPGQGLQFLFEYFSETQRNKGNFPGRFSGRQFSNSRSEMNVSTLELGDSALYLCASSPPGQGNSGANVLTFGAGSRLTVL.

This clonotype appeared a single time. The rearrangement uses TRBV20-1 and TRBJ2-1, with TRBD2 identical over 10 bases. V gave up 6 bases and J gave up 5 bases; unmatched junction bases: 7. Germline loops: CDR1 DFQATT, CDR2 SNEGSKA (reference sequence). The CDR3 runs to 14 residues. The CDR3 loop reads CSASGTSVNNEQFF. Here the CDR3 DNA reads TGCAGTGCATCCGGGACTAGCGTTAACAATGAGCAGTTCTTC.

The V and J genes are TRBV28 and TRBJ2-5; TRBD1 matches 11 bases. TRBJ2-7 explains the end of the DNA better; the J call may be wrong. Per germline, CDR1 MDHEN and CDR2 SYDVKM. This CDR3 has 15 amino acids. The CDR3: CASSFSGQGVYEQYF. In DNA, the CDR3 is TGTGCCAGCAGTTTCTCGGGACAGGGGGTCTACGAGCAGTACTTC.

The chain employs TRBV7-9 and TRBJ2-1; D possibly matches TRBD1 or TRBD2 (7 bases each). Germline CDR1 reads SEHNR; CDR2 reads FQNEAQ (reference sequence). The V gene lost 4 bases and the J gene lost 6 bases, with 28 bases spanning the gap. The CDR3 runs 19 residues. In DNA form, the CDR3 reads TGTGCCAGCAGCTCGACAGGGTCCGCCGGAGCGGGGCGCAGCAATGAGCAGTTCTTC. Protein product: CASSSTGSAGAGRSNEQFF.

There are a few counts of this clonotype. Here the CDR3 DNA reads TGTGCCAGCAGCCACTCCGAGCTAGCGCCTTACAATGAGCAGTTCTTC. It yields the protein CASSHSELAPYNEQFF. The V and J genes are TRBV6-6 and TRBJ2-1, with a possible D match to TRBD2 (6 bases). V lost 6 bases to trimming and J lost 4 bases, with 19 bases between them. The germline gives CDR1 MNHNY, CDR2 SVGAGI (reference sequence). The CDR3 is 16 amino acids.

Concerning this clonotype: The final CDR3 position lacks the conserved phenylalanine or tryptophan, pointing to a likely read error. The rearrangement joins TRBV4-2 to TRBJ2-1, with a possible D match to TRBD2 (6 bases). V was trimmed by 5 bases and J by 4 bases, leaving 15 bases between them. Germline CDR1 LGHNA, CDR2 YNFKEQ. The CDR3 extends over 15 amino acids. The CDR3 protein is CASSVGREQYNEQFS. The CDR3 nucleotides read TGTGCCAGCAGCGTGGGCCGGGAGCAGTACAATGAGCAGTTCTCC.

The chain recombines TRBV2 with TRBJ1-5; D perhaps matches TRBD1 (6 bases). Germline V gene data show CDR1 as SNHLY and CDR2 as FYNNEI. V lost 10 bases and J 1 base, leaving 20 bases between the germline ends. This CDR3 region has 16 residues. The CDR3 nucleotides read TGTGCCACCTCGTGGGGGGGCGAGGGAAGCAATCAGCCCCAGCATTTT. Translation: CATSWGGEGSNQPQHF.

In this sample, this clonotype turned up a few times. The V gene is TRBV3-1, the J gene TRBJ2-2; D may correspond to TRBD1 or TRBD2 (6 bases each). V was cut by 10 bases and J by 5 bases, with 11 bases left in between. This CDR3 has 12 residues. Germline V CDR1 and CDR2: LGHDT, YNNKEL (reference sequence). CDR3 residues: CAKKGGTGELFF. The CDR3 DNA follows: TGTGCCAAAAAGGGGGGTACCGGGGAGCTGTTTTTT.

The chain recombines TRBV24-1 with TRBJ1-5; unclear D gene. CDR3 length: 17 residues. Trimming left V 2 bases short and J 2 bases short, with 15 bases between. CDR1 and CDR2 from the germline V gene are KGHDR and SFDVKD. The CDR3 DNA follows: TGTGCCACCAGTGATTACGGACTTACATGGGGCAATCAGCCCCAGCATTTT. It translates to CATSDYGLTWGNQPQHF.

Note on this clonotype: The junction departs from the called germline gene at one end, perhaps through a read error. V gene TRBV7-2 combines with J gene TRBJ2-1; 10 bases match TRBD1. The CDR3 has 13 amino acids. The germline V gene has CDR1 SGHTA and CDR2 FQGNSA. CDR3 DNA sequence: TGTGCCAGCAGCTCTTTATCGGGACAGGGGTCCCGCTTC. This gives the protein CASSSLSGQGSRF.

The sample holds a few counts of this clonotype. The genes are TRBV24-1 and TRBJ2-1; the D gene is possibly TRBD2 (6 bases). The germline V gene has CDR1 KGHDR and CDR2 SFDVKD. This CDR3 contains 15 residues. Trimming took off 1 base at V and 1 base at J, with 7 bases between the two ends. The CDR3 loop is CATSDFGLSYNEQFF. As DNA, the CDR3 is TGTGCCACCAGTGATTTTGGACTATCCTACAATGAGCAGTTCTTC.

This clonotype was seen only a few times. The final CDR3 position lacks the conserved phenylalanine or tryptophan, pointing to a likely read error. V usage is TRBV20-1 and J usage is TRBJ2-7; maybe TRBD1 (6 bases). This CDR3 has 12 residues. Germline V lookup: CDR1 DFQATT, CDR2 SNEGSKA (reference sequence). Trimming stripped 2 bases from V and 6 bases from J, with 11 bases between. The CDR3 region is CSARKDSPEQYL. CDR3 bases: TGCAGTGCTAGAAAGGACAGCCCCGAGCAGTACCTC.

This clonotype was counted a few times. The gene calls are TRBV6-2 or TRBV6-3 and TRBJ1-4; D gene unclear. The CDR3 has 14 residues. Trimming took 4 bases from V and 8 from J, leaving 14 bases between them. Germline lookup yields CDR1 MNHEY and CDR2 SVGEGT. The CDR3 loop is CASSFQAQGEKLFF. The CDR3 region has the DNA TGTGCCAGCAGTTTCCAGGCCCAAGGGGAAAAACTGTTTTTT.

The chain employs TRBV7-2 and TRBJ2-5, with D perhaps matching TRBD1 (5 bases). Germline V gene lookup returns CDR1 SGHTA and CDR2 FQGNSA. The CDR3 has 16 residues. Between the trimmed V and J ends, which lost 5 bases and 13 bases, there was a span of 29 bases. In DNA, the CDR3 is TGTGCCAGCAGCCCCCCTTTGGGCAGGGCGGAAAACGAGCTGTACTTC. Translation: CASSPPLGRAENELYF. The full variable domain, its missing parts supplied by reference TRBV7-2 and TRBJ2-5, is GAGVSQSPSNKVTEKGKDVELRCDPISGHTALYWYRQSLGQGLEFLIYFQGNSAPDKSGLPSDRFSAERTGGSVSTLTIQRTQQEDSAVYLCASSPPLGRAENELYFGPGTRLLVL.

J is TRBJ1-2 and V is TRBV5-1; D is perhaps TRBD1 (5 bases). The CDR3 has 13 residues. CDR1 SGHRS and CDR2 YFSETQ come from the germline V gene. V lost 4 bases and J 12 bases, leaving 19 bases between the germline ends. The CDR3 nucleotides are TGCGCCAGCAGCGGGGGGTCGGTGGAGGGCCACACCTTC. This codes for CASSGGSVEGHTF. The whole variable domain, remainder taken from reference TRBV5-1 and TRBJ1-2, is KAGVTQTPRYLIKTRGQQVTLSCSPISGHRSVSWYQQTPGQGLQFLFEYFSETQRNKGNFPGRFSGRQFSNSRSEMNVSTLELGDSALYLCASSGGSVEGHTFGSGTRLTVV.

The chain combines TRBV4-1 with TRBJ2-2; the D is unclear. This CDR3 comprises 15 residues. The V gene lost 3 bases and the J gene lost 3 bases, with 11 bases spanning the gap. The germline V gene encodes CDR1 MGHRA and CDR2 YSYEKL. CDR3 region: CASSQTGSYTGELFF. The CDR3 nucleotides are TGCGCCAGCAGCCAGACTGGCAGTTACACCGGGGAGCTGTTTTTT.

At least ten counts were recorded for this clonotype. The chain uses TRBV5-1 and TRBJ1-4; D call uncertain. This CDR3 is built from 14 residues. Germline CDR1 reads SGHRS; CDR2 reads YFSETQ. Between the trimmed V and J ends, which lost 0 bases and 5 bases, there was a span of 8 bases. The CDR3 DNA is TGCGCCAGCAGCTTGGACGGTCCAAATGAAAAACTGTTTTTT. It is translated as CASSLDGPNEKLFF.

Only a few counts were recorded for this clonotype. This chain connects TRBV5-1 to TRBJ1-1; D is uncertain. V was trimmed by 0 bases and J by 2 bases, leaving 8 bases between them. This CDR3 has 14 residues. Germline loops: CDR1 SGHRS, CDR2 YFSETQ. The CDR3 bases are TGCGCCAGCAGCTTGGATAGCACTAACACTGAAGCTTTCTTT. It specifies CASSLDSTNTEAFF.

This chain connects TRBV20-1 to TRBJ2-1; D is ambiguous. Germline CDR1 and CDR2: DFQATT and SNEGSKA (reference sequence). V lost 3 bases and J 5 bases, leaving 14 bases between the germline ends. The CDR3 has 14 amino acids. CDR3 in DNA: TGCAGTGCTAGTCATACTCGGGTTGACAATGAGCAGTTCTTC. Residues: CSASHTRVDNEQFF.

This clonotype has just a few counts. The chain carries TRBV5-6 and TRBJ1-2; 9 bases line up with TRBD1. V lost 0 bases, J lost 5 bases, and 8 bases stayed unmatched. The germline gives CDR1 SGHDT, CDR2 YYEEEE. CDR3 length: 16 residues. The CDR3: CASSLAVTGGGYGYTF. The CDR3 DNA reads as TGTGCCAGCAGCTTGGCCGTTACAGGGGGCGGATATGGCTACACCTTC.

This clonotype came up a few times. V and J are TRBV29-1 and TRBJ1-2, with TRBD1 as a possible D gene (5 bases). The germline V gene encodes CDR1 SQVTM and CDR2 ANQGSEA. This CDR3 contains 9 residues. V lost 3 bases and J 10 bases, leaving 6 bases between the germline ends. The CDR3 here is CSVDRDYTF. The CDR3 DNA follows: TGCAGCGTTGACAGGGACTACACCTTC. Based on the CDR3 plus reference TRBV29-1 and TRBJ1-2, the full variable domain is SAVISQKPSRDICQRGTSLTIQCQVDSQVTMMFWYRQQPGQSLTLIATANQGSEATYESGFVIDKFPISRPNLTFSTLTVSNMSPEDSSIYLCSVDRDYTFGSGTRLTVV.

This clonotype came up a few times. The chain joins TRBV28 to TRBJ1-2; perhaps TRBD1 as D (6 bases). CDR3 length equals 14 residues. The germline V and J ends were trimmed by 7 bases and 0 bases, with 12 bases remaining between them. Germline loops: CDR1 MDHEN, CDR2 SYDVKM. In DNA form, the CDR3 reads TGTGCCAGCAACCCGGGACACTCTAACTATGGCTACACCTTC. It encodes CASNPGHSNYGYTF.

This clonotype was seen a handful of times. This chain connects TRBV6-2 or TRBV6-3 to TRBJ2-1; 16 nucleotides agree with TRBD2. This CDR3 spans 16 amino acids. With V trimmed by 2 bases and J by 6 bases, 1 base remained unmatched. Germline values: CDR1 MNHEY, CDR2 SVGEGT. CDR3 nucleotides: TGTGCCAGCAGTTACGGGACTAGCGGGAGGGGCAATGAGCAGTTCTTC. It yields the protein CASSYGTSGRGNEQFF.

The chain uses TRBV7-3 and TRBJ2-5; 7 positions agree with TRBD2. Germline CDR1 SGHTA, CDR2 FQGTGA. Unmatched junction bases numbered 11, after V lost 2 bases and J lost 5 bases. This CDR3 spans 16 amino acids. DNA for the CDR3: TGTGCCAGCAGCTTAGTTGGGGGGGGTATCATGGAGACCCAGTACTTC. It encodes CASSLVGGGIMETQYF.

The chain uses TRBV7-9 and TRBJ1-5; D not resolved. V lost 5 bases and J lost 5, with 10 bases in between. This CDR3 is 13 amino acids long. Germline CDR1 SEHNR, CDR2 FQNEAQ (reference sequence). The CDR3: CASSPDGDQPQHF. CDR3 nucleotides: TGTGCCAGCAGCCCAGACGGGGATCAGCCCCAGCATTTT.

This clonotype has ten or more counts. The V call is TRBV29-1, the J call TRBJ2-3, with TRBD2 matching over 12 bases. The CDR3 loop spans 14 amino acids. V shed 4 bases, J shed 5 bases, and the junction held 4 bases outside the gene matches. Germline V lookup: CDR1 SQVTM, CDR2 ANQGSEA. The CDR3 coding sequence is TGCAGCGTTGCTAGCGGGAGGGAGGGAGATACGCAGTATTTT. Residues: CSVASGREGDTQYF.